This entry lists 14 T cell receptor beta chains sequenced from one sample in a study of shared clonotypes between healthy human individuals. Some clones are missing from TCRdb's copy, which holds only in-frame ones; the method was immunoSEQ multiplex PCR. Of around 720,000 clones in the sample, around 73% are singletons; the top ten hold more than 1.5%. The source material was memory CD4+ T cells sorted from blood. This sample's subset: CD45RA-negative fraction. Receptors were obtained from a woman aged 30 to 39 in good health.

This clone was counted a few times. The identical CDR3 is also encoded by other nucleotide sequences in the sample. V gene TRBV5-1 combines with J gene TRBJ1-5; no firm D call. Germline CDR1 SGHRS, CDR2 YFSETQ. The CDR3 runs 13 residues. V was pared by 0 bases and J by 3 bases, with 4 bases between. The CDR3 sequence is CASSLDVNQPQHF. CDR3 bases: TGCGCCAGCAGCTTGGACGTCAATCAGCCCCAGCATTTT. The full variable domain, its missing parts supplied by reference TRBV5-1 and TRBJ1-5, is KAGVTQTPRYLIKTRGQQVTLSCSPISGHRSVSWYQQTPGQGLQFLFEYFSETQRNKGNFPGRFSGRQFSNSRSEMNVSTLELGDSALYLCASSLDVNQPQHFGDGTRLSIL.

Only a few counts were recorded for this clone. The gene calls are TRBV10-3 and TRBJ1-5; unclear D gene. Germline V CDR1 and CDR2: ENHRY, SYGVKD. This CDR3 contains 16 residues. V gave up 0 bases and J gave up 0 bases, with 9 bases separating them. CDR3 coding DNA: TGTGCCATCAGTGAGTCGGGGTATTATAGCAATCAGCCCCAGCATTTT. It translates to CAISESGYYSNQPQHF.

This sequence joins TRBV10-1 and TRBJ2-3; 8 bases align to TRBD2. CDR3 length: 17 residues. Germline assignment: CDR1 WNHNN and CDR2 SYGVQD (reference sequence). J lost 0 bases, V lost 2 bases, and 7 bases had no gene match. In DNA, the CDR3 is TGCGCCAGCAGTGAGCCTGATAGCGGGATCAGCACAGATACGCAGTATTTT. Translating it yields CASSEPDSGISTDTQYF.

The gene calls are TRBV7-9 and TRBJ2-3; D possibly matches TRBD1 or TRBD2 (5 bases each). Deletions cut 5 bases from V and 4 bases from J, with 19 bases between. The CDR3 has 16 amino acids. Per the germline V gene, CDR1 is SEHNR and CDR2 is FQNEAQ (reference sequence). As DNA, the CDR3 is TGTGCCAGCAGCGTAGGGGTGGGAGCGACCGCAGATACGCAGTATTTT. It specifies CASSVGVGATADTQYF.

The gene calls are TRBV30 and TRBJ2-3; 9 bases fit TRBD2. V lost 2 bases and J lost 0; bases outside the gene matches: 9. CDR3 length: 17 residues. Per germline, CDR1 GTSNPN and CDR2 SVGIG (reference sequence). This CDR3 reads CAWSSGRSIASTDTQYF. For the CDR3, the DNA is TGTGCCTGGAGTAGCGGGAGGTCTATTGCTAGCACAGATACGCAGTATTTT.

This sequence joins TRBV6-1 and TRBJ1-1; D possibly corresponds to TRBD1 (6 bases). CDR1 and CDR2 from the germline V gene are MNHNS and SASEGT. CDR3 length equals 16 residues. Trimming removed 4 bases from V and 2 bases from J, with 17 bases in between. Here the CDR3 reads CASSVTGFGTNTEAFF. The CDR3, as DNA: TGTGCCAGCAGTGTGACAGGTTTCGGAACAAACACTGAAGCTTTCTTT.

This clone was found a few times. The gene calls are TRBV4-1 and TRBJ2-7; the match to TRBD1 covers 8 bases. Per germline, CDR1 MGHRA and CDR2 YSYEKL. This CDR3 comprises 17 residues. With 4 bases clipped from V and 3 bases from J, the junction kept 14 bases outside the gene matches. The CDR3 loop is CASSPRPGGRVHYEQYF. The CDR3 DNA is TGCGCCAGCAGCCCCCGGCCAGGGGGCCGCGTCCACTACGAGCAGTACTTC.

This clone was counted only a few times. The chain combines TRBV28 with TRBJ2-4, with D possibly matching TRBD2 (5 bases). V lost 5 bases to trimming and J lost 2 bases, with 19 bases between them. The germline V gene encodes CDR1 MDHEN and CDR2 SYDVKM. The CDR3 covers 17 residues. CDR3 in amino acids: CASSPSLALGSKNIQYF. As DNA, the CDR3 is TGTGCCAGCAGTCCTAGCCTAGCCTTGGGATCCAAAAACATTCAGTACTTC.

The J gene is TRBJ1-2, the V gene TRBV5-1; 9 bases align to TRBD1. The CDR3 consists of 15 residues. Germline V gene sequence: CDR1 SGHRS, CDR2 YFSETQ. Losses at the gene ends were 5 bases for V and 1 base for J; bases not matched to a gene: 6. Written as DNA, the CDR3 is TGCGCCAGCAGACACACAGGGGGCTTTAACTATGGCTACACCTTC. It translates to CASRHTGGFNYGYTF.

This chain uses TRBV7-9 with TRBJ2-7; D tentatively reads TRBD1 or TRBD2 (5 bases each). Trimming pared 5 bases from V and 1 base from J, leaving 12 bases between. This CDR3 has 14 residues. CDR1 is SEHNR, CDR2 FQNEAQ, per germline (reference sequence). The CDR3 loop is CASSLRDESYEQYF. The CDR3 DNA reads TGTGCCAGCAGCCTCCGGGACGAGTCCTACGAGCAGTACTTC.

This clone was seen a few times. The J gene is TRBJ2-2, the V gene TRBV19; D unclear. This CDR3 is 13 amino acids long. V lost 6 bases and J 6 bases, leaving 11 bases between the germline ends. CDR1 and CDR2 (germline): LNHDA, SQIVND (reference sequence). CDR3 sequence reads: CASSDISSGELFF. For the CDR3, the DNA is TGTGCCAGTAGCGACATCTCCTCCGGGGAGCTGTTTTTT.

This rearrangement joins TRBV19 to TRBJ2-3; possible D gene TRBD2, 6 bases. Germline CDR1 LNHDA, CDR2 SQIVND (reference sequence). There are 14 residues in the CDR3. Trimming removed 5 bases from V and 6 bases from J, with 15 bases in between. The CDR3 region is CASSEVGSLDTQYF. The CDR3 bases are TGTGCCAGTAGTGAGGTCGGGAGTTTGGATACGCAGTATTTT.

In its sample, this clone was seen once. The V gene is TRBV6-1, the J gene TRBJ1-5, with unresolved D. From germline, CDR1 is MNHNS and CDR2 SASEGT. The CDR3 runs to 15 residues. The ends were cut back, 3 bases at V and 0 bases at J, with 9 bases in the middle. The CDR3 reads CASSDWFYSNQPQHF. The CDR3 region has the DNA TGTGCCAGCAGTGACTGGTTCTATAGCAATCAGCCCCAGCATTTT.

The CDR3 region is CASSLMGKREQYF. For the CDR3, the DNA is TGTGCCAGCAGCTTAATGGGGAAACGCGAGCAGTACTTC. V and J are TRBV7-9 and TRBJ2-7; D ambiguous. Trimming left V 2 bases short and J 6 bases short, with 11 bases between. The CDR3 contains 13 residues. Germline V lookup: CDR1 SEHNR, CDR2 FQNEAQ (reference sequence).